This TCR beta chain was sequenced during a study of graft-versus-host responses after intestinal transplantation. Germline V gene sequence: CDR1 SGHVS, CDR2 FNYEAQ. J was trimmed by 2 bases and V by 3 bases; bases with no gene match: 6. The CDR3 extends over 15 amino acids. The protocol was immunoSEQ multiplex PCR, while the TCRdb copy is restricted to in-frame clones and leaves out a portion. The sample holds 70,000 to 95,000 clones, approximately 92% seen once. In regard to this clone: Its antigen is unknown.

The receptor's source is a human donor who was the organ donor for an intestinal transplant. The sample was unstimulated CD8+ T cells sorted from spleen or lymph node cells, taken before transplant. This chain connects TRBV7-6 to TRBJ2-5; 7 bases map to TRBD2. CDR3 region: CASSFSPSGQETQYF. CDR3 DNA: TGTGCCAGCAGCTTTTCCCCTAGCGGACAAGAGACCCAGTACTTC.